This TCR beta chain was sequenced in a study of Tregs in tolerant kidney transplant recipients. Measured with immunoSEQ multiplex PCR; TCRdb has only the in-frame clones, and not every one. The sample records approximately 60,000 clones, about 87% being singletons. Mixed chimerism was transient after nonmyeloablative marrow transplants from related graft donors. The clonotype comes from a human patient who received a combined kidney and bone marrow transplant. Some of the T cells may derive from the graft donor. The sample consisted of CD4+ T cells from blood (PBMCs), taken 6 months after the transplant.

CDR3 in amino acids: CASSRDYDTDTQYF. CDR3 DNA sequence: TGTGCCAGCAGCCGGGACTACGACACAGATACGCAGTATTTT. This rearrangement joins TRBV13 to TRBJ2-3; 7 bases are shared with TRBD2. This CDR3 has 14 amino acids. Germline V gene lookup returns CDR1 PRHDT and CDR2 FYEKMQ (reference sequence). V was clipped by 5 bases and J by 2 bases; unmatched bases: 4. Looking up the rest from reference TRBV13 and TRBJ2-3 gives the full variable domain: AAGVIQSPRHLIKEKRETATLKCYPIPRHDTVYWYQQGPGQDPQFLISFYEKMQSDKGSIPDRFSAQQFSDYHSELNMSSLELGDSALYFCASSRDYDTDTQYFGPGTRLTVL.